This T cell receptor (beta chain) was identified in a study of blood T cell repertoires in COVID-19. Study-wide background: Donors in the United States, Italy and Spain gave samples during acute or convalescent COVID-19. PBMCs, B-cell-depleted T cells, or T cells provided the cDNA or gDNA that made up the material.

In its sample, this clone was seen once. Authors' methods: Nucleated cell counts were estimated from reference gene primer amplification. Data came from immunoSEQ multiplex PCR; TCRdb stores just in-frame clones and leaves some out. The D gene and trimming were derived from the DNA, and the V and J assignments and clone size from that table. The sample records under 250,000 clones, 83% being singletons. The receptor was isolated from a woman between 40 and 50 years old with active or convalescent COVID-19. Sequences were obtained from peripheral blood.

DNA of the CDR3: TGTGCCAGCAGCAAAGGACAGACAGGGGGCAAAGGCTACACCTTC. This translates into CASSKGQTGGKGYTF. The V gene is TRBV21-1, the J gene TRBJ1-2; the D segment call TRBD1 is taken from the table without a DNA check. TRBV21-1 is given as a pseudogene. This CDR3 has 15 residues.